Below, 5 T cell receptor beta chains from the same sample are listed, as sequenced in a study of blood T cell repertoires in COVID-19 (dated by TCRdb to 2020 to 2021). Libraries were constructed by the immunoSEQ multiplex PCR assay. Drawn from immuneACCESS, this table holds only the in-frame rearrangements with V and J called that TCRdb kept. Clones are partly lost; checked studies trace under half to an unresolved V gene and leave the rest unexplained. Here the sample has 130,000 to 150,000 clones; 80% to 85% occur a single time. The biggest ten clones account for about 39% of the sample. The sample was peripheral blood. The receptors here all came from a human donor in a cohort sampled during active COVID-19.

The chain joins TRBV9 to TRBJ1-6; the D is unclear. Germline CDR1 and CDR2: SGDLS and YYNGEE. CDR3 size: 15 residues. The V end lost 4 bases, the J end lost 9 bases, and 17 bases lay between the germline ends. The CDR3 is CASSSSPGAGSPLHF. The CDR3 coding sequence is TGTGCCAGCAGCTCCTCCCCAGGAGCGGGTTCACCCCTCCACTTT.

The chain links TRBV10-3 to TRBJ1-1; 9 bases are shared with TRBD1. The trim removed 7 bases at V and 7 bases at J, leaving 10 bases unmatched. Per germline, CDR1 ENHRY and CDR2 SYGVKD. The CDR3 sequence is 14 residues long. The CDR3 region has the DNA TGTGCCATCAACAAGGGACAGGGCTGGGGTGAAGCTTTCTTT. This codes for CAINKGQGWGEAFF.

V and J are TRBV12-3 or TRBV12-4 and TRBJ2-7; no definite D call. This CDR3 has 13 amino acids. Trimming left V 6 bases short and J 6 bases short, with 15 bases between. DNA of the CDR3: TGTGCCAGCAGGGCTAGAGAACTCGGCGAGCAGTACTTC. Its protein is CASRARELGEQYF.

Only a few counts were recorded for this clone. CDR3 sequence reads: CAWSDPRGQSGQSGANVLTF. CDR3 in DNA: TGTGCCTGGAGCGACCCCAGAGGACAGTCGGGGCAATCTGGGGCCAACGTCCTGACTTTC. The V and J genes are TRBV30 and TRBJ2-6, with D perhaps TRBD1 (6 bases). CDR1 GTSNPN and CDR2 SVGIG come from the germline V gene (reference sequence). V was pared by 3 bases and J by 1 base, with 25 bases between. The CDR3 contains 20 residues.

This clone appeared once. The chain employs TRBV6-2 or TRBV6-3 and TRBJ2-7; 9 positions agree with TRBD1. The J segment lost 5 bases and the V segment lost 6 bases, leaving 8 bases of the junction unmatched. Germline loops: CDR1 MNHEY, CDR2 SVGEGT. The CDR3 is 14 amino acids. The CDR3 bases are TGTGCCAGCAGCTCGGGACAGGGCTACGACGAGCAGTACTTC. This codes for CASSSGQGYDEQYF.